This T cell receptor (beta chain) came from a study of blood T cell repertoires in COVID-19. As for the study in general: Researchers got acute and convalescent COVID-19 samples from the United States, Italy and Spain. Sources were T cells, B-cell-depleted T cells, or PBMCs; the material itself was cDNA or gDNA.

The authors' processing: Reference gene primer amplification yielded estimated nucleated cell counts. Here immunoSEQ multiplex PCR was the method, and the copy in TCRdb shows in-frame clones only, minus some. V, J and clone size are taken as reported in that table, and D and trimming were inferred from the DNA itself. This table holds about 220,000 clones, roughly 84% found once. There are 17 residues in the CDR3. Trimming took 0 bases from V and 2 from J; bases not matched to a gene: 3. Germline values: CDR1 LNHNV, CDR2 YYDKDF (reference sequence). The sequenced sample consisted of peripheral blood. The TCR originated in a man over 45 who had recovered from COVID-19. V and J are TRBV15 and TRBJ2-5, with TRBD2 identical over 13 bases. This CDR3 reads CATSRDRTSGGQETQYF. CDR3 nucleotides: TGTGCCACCAGCAGAGATCGGACTAGCGGGGGACAAGAGACCCAGTACTTC.